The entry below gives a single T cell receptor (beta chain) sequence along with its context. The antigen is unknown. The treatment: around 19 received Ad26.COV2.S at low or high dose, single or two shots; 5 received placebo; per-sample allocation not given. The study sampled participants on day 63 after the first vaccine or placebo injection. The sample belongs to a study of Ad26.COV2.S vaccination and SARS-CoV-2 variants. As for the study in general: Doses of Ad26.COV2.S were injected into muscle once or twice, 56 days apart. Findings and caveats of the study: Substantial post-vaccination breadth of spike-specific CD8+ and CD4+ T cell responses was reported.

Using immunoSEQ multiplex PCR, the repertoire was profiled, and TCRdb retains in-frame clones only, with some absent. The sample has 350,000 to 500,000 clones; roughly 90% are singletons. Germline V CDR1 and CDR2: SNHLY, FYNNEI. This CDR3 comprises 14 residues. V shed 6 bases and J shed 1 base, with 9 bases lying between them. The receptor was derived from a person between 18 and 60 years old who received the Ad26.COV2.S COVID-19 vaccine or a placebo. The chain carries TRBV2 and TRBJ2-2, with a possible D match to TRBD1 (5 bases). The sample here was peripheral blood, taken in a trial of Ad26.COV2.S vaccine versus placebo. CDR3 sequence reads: CASRAGQNTGELFF. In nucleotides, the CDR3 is TGTGCCAGCAGGGCAGGGCAGAACACCGGGGAGCTGTTTTTT.